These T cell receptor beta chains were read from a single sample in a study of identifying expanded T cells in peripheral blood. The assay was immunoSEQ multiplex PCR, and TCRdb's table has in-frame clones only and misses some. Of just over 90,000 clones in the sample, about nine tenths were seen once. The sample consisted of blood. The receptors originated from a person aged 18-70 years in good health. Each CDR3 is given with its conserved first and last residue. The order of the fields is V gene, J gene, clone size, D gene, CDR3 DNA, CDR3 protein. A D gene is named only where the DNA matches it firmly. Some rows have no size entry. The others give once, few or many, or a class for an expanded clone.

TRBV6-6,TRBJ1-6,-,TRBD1,TGTGCCAGCAGTTACCGAGGACAGGGAGACTCACCCCTCCACTTT,CASSYRGQGDSPLHF
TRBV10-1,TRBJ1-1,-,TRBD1,TGCGCCAGCCATACTCGAGCCGGGACAGACAGAACTGAAGCTTTCTTT,CASHTRAGTDRTEAFF
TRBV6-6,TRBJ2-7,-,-,TGTGCCAGCAGATACGGACAGTTCTCCTACGAGCAGTACTTC,CASRYGQFSYEQYF
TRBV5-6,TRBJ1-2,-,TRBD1,TGTGCCAGCAGCCCGGGGACAGGAGCTAACTATGGCTACACCTTC,CASSPGTGANYGYTF
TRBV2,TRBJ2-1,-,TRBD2,TGTGCCAGCAGTGGATCCTCCGGGACTAGCGGGAGTCTAGCTTACAATGAGCAGTTCTTC,CASSGSSGTSGSLAYNEQFF
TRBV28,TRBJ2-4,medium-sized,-,TGTGCCAGCAGTTTAATCCGGGATGCCAAAAACATTCAGTACTTC,CASSLIRDAKNIQYF
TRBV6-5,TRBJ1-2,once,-,TGTGCCAGCAGTAGAAGGACGGCAAACTATGGCTACACCTTC,CASSRRTANYGYTF
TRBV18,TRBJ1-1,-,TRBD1,TGTGCCAGCTCACCACCGTCCAGGGGGCAGGCTGAAGCTTTCTTT,CASSPPSRGQAEAFF
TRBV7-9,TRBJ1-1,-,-,TGTGCCAGCAGCGCAAGTGGGGGAAGCACTGAAGCTTTCTTT,CASSASGGSTEAFF
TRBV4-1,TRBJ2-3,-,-,TGCGCCAGCAGCCAATTGGTAGCCCCGAATACGCAGTATTTT,CASSQLVAPNTQYF
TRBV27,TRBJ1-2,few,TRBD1,TGTGCCAGTGGGACAGGGCATGGCTACACCTTC,CASGTGHGYTF
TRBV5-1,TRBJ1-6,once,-,TGCGCCAGCACCCTGGCCACAATTCCGGATTCACCCCTCCACTTT,CASTLATIPDSPLHF
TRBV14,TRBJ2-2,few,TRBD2,TGTGCCAGCAGCCGACTAGCGGTTGCCGGGGAGCTGTTTTTT,CASSRLAVAGELFF
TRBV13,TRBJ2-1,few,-,TGTGCCAGCAGCTTAGGTGGGCTCAATGAGCAGTTCTTC,CASSLGGLNEQFF
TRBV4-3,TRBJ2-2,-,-,TGCGCCAGCAGCCCCGGGGATAGACACACCGGGGAGCTGTTTTTT,CASSPGDRHTGELFF
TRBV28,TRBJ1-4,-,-,TGTGCCAGCAGTTTATGGGGCTCCGTTACTGGGCCACAAGAACTGTTTTTT,CASSLWGSVTGPQELFF
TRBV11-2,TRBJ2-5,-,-,TGTGCCAGCAGCTTAGGTGCCAGCGGCCAAGAGACCCAGTACTTC,CASSLGASGQETQYF
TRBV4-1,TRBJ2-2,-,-,TGCGCCAGCAGCCAATTGTGGGCCGGGGAGCTGTTTTTT,CASSQLWAGELFF
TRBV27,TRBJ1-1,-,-,TGTGCCAGCAGTGTAACAGGCCTGAACACTGAAGCTTTCTTT,CASSVTGLNTEAFF
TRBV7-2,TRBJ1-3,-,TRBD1,TGTGCCAGCAGCTTAGCGGGACAGGGGACCGGAAACACCATATATTTT,CASSLAGQGTGNTIYF
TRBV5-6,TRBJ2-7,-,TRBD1,TGTGCCAGCAGCTTCGGACAGGGGGCCTCGTCTCTCTACGAGCAGTACTTC,CASSFGQGASSLYEQYF
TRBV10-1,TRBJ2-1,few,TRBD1,TGCGCCAGCAGTGAGTCCGGGACAGGGGTTGATGAGCAGTTCTTC,CASSESGTGVDEQFF
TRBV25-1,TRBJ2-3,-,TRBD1,TGTGCCAGCAGTGAAGGGACAGATCTTTTGCCAGATACGCAGTATTTT,CASSEGTDLLPDTQYF
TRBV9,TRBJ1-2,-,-,TGTGCCAGCAGCGCGCGGGACGCCGTACCATATGGCTACACCTTC,CASSARDAVPYGYTF
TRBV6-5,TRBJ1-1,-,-,TGTGCCAGCAGTTACACAGGGTTCACTGAAGCTTTCTTT,CASSYTGFTEAFF
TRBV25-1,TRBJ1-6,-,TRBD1,TGTGCCAGCAGTCAGGAGGAGACAGGGAATTCACCCCTCCACTTT,CASSQEETGNSPLHF
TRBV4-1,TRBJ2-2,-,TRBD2,TGCGCCAGCAGCCAAATGGGGGGGGAATTTGGGGAGCTGTTTTTT,CASSQMGGEFGELFF
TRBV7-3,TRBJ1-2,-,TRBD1,TGTGCCAGCAGCCCCGACGGGACAGTCCCCTCGCTCACCTTC,CASSPDGTVPSLTF